The present T cell receptor beta chain was sequenced within a study of blood T cell repertoires in COVID-19. As for the study in general: Italy, Spain and the United States were the sources of the convalescent and acute COVID-19 samples. Nucleic acid was either cDNA or gDNA, and it came from T cells, B-cell-depleted T cells, or PBMCs.

This CDR3 comprises 13 residues. V lost 2 bases to trimming and J lost 6 bases, with 10 bases between them. The germline V gene encodes CDR1 SEHNR and CDR2 FQNEAQ (reference sequence). The table came from immunoSEQ multiplex PCR; TCRdb's copy has only in-frame clones and leaves some out. Among a few hundred thousand clones listed, roughly 86% were seen once. Participant reports of clinical history set cohort assignment. Cohort 3 donors were reported recovered after two negative PCRs, clearance, or symptom resolution. V gene TRBV7-9 combines with J gene TRBJ1-1; possibly TRBD1 for D (5 bases). Sequencing was done on a sample of PBMCs or T cells enriched from blood (not recorded which). The receptor comes from a woman in her late teens or twenties who had recovered from COVID-19. The CDR3 region has the DNA TGTGCCAGCAGCTTACAGGGAGGCGCTGAAGCTTTCTTT. Residues: CASSLQGGAEAFF.